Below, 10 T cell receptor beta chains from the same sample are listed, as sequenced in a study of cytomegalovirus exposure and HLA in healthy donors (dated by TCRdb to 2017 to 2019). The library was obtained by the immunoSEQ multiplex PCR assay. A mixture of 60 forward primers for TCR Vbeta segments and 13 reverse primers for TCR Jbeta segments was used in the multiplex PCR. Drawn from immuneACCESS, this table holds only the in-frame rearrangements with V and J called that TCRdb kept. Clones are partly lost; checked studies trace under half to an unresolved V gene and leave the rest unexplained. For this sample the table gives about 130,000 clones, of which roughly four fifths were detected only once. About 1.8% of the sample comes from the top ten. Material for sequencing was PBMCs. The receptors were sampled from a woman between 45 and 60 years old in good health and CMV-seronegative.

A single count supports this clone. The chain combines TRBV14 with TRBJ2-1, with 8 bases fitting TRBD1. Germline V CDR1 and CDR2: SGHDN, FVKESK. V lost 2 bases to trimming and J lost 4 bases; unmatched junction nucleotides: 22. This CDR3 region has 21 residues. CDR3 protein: CASSQPKQDRAAPFGYNEQFF. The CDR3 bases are TGTGCCAGCAGCCAACCGAAACAGGACAGGGCGGCCCCATTTGGGTACAATGAGCAGTTCTTC.

The CDR3 DNA reads TGTGCCAGCAGTTTCGCCCGGGGGACTGAAGCTTTCTTT. Protein sequence: CASSFARGTEAFF. V and J are TRBV27 and TRBJ1-1, with D possibly being TRBD1 (5 bases). Trimming stripped 3 bases from V and 5 bases from J, with 10 bases between. The CDR3 covers 13 residues. Germline V lookup: CDR1 MNHEY, CDR2 SMNVEV (reference sequence).

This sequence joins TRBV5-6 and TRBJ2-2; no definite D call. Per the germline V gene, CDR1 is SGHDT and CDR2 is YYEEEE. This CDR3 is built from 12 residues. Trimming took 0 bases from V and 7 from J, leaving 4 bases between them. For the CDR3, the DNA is TGTGCCAGCAGCTTGGTCGTCGGGGAGCTGTTTTTT. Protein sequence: CASSLVVGELFF.

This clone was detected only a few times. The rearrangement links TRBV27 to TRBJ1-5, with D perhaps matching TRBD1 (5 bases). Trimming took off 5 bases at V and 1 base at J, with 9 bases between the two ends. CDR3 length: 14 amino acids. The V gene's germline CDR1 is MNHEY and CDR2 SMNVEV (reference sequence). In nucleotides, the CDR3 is TGTGCCAGCAGTGGGCGGGACAGCAATCAGCCCCAGCATTTT. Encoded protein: CASSGRDSNQPQHF.

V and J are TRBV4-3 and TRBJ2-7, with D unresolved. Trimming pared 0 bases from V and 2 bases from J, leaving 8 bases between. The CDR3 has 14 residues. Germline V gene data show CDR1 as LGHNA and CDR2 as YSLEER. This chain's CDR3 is CASSQDWQAYEQYF. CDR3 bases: TGCGCCAGCAGCCAAGATTGGCAGGCCTACGAGCAGTACTTC.

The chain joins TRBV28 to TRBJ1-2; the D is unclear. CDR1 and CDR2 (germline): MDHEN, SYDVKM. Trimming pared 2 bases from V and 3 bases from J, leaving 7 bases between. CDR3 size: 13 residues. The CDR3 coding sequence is TGTGCCAGCAGTTTAACAGACCACTATGGCTACACCTTC. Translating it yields CASSLTDHYGYTF.

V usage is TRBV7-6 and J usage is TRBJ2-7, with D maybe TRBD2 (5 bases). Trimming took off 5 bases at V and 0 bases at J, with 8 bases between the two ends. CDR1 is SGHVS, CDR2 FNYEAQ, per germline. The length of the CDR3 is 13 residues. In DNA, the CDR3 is TGTGCCAGCAGCGAGGGCGTCTCCTACGAGCAGTACGTC. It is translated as CASSEGVSYEQYV.

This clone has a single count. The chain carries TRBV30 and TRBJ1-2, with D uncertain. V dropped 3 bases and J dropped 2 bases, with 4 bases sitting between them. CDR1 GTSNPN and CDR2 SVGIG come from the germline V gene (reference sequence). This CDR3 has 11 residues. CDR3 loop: CAWSGNYGYTF. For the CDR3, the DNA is TGTGCCTGGAGCGGGAACTATGGCTACACCTTC.

The CDR3 sequence: CASSEGQGTEAFF. In DNA, the CDR3 is TGTGCCAGCAGTGAGGGACAGGGCACTGAAGCTTTCTTT. The chain carries TRBV6-4 and TRBJ1-1, with TRBD1 identical over 9 bases. V lost 3 bases to trimming and J lost 4 bases; unmatched junction nucleotides: 0. Germline-derived CDR1 and CDR2 are MRHNA and SNTAGT. The CDR3 runs to 13 residues.

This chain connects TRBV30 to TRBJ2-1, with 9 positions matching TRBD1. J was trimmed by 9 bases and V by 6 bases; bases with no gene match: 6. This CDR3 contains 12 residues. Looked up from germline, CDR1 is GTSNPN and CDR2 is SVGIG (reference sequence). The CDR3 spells CACIWTGAEQFF. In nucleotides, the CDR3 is TGTGCCTGTATATGGACAGGGGCTGAGCAGTTCTTC.